This T cell receptor beta chain is from a study of blood T cells in healthy people across ages. This clonotype was observed a few times. Sample-barcoded 5' priming and a J-beta primer mix drove a second PCR of 7 to 11 cycles. One entry per CDR3 protein results from TCRdb running MiXCR on the 5' RACE reads. Among about 1 million distinct CDR3 sequences listed, approximately 25% were seen once. This same sample was also taken into another study, of T cells of mothers and their children.

This clonotype was obtained from a girl aged 2-15 years in good health. The sequenced material came from blood.

This CDR3 is CASPGLAGVHEQFF. CDR3 DNA sequence: TGTGCCAGCCCCGGACTAGCGGGAGTTCATGAGCAGTTCTTC. The chain uses TRBV12-3 or TRBV12-4 and TRBJ2-7, with 13 bases aligning to TRBD2. The DNA end is more similar to TRBJ2-1, so the J call may be wrong. The CDR3 spans 14 residues.